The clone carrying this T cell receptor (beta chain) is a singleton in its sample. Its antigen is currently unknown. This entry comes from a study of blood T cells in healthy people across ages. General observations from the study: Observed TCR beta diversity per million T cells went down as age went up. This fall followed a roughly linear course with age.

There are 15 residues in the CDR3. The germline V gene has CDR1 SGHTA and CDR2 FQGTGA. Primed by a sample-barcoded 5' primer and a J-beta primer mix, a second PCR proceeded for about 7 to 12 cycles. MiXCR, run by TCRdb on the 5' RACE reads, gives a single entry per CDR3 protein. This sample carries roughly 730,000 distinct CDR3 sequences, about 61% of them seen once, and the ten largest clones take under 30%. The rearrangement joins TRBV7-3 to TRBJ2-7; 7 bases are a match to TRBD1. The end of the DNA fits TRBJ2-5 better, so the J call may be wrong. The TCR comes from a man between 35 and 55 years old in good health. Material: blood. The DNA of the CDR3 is TGTGCCAGCAGCGTAAACGACAGGGCGTCGGAGACCCAGTACTTC. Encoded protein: CASSVNDRASETQYF.